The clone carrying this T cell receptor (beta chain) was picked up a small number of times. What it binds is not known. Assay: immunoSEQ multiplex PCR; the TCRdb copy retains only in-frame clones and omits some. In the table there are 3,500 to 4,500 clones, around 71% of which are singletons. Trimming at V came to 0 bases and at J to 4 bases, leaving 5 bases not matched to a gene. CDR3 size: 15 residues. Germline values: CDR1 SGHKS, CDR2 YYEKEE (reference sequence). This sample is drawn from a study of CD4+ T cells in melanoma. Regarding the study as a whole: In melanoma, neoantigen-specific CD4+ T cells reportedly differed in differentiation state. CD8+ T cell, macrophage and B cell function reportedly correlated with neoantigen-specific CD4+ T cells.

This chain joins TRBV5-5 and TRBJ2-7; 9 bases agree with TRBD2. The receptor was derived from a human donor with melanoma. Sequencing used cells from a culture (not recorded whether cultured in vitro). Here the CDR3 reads CASSLVGTSRYEQYF. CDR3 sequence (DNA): TGTGCCAGCAGCTTGGTTGGGACTAGCCGTTACGAGCAGTACTTC. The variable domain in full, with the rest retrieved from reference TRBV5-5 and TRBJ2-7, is DAGVTQSPTHLIKTRGQQVTLRCSPISGHKSVSWYQQVLGQGPQFIFQYYEKEERGRGNFPDRFSARQFPNYSSELNVNALLLGDSALYLCASSLVGTSRYEQYFGPGTRLTVT.